The entry that follows covers one T cell receptor (beta chain) sequence. The V gene's germline CDR1 is MNHEY and CDR2 SMNVEV (reference sequence). The junction had 11 bases not matched to a gene; V was cut back by 4 bases and J by 5 bases. This CDR3 region has 16 residues. Per the study methods: Reference gene primer amplification gave nucleated cell count estimates. Measured with immunoSEQ multiplex PCR; TCRdb has only the in-frame clones, and not every one. V and J calls and clone size are as listed in that table; D and trimming were resolved from the DNA. The repertoire consists of 90,000 to 100,000 clones, with roughly 89% occurring once and the leading ten covering 15%. This specimen belongs to a study of blood T cell repertoires in COVID-19.

This sequence joins TRBV27 and TRBJ2-5; TRBD2 matches at 9 bases. This TCR was sampled from a human donor in a cohort sampled during active COVID-19. Sequenced sample: peripheral blood. The CDR3 coding sequence is TGTGCCAGCAGTTCCTCCGGGACTAGCTTCGGGGAGACCCAGTACTTC. This translates into CASSSSGTSFGETQYF.